The entry that follows covers one T cell receptor (beta chain) sequence. The source of the sample is a study of T-cell memory formation after mild COVID-19. TCRdb ran MiXCR on the 5' RACE reads and lists one entry per CDR3 protein. The sample includes about 360,000 distinct CDR3 sequences, 10% to 15% seen only once; the top ten take around a fifth. V was cut by 6 bases and J by 7 bases, with 15 bases left in between. This CDR3 is 13 amino acids long. Sequencing used PBMCs or a T cell subset sorted from them (not recorded which). The chain uses TRBV12-3 or TRBV12-4 and TRBJ1-2; D remains ambiguous. The clonotype was recovered from a man between 18 and 29 years old who had mild COVID-19 (a few samples of this study predate the infection). Cell type and time point are not known. CDR3 residues: CASSYGHYGGYTF. CDR3 coding DNA: TGTGCCAGCAGCTACGGGCACTATGGTGGCTACACCTTC.